This TCR beta chain came from a study of OX40 agonist ivuxolimab in advanced cancers. Study-level findings and limits: A proportion of nonresponders additionally exhibited low normalized T-cell clonal expansion. The authors did not determine the antigen specificity of the expanded peripheral T cells.

About this clone itself: What it binds is not known.

Germline V gives CDR1 SNHLY, CDR2 FYNNEI. CDR3 length: 11 residues. Trimming shortened V by 7 bases and J by 5 bases, and 8 bases separated the two germline ends. Clones were sequenced by immunoSEQ multiplex PCR, and TCRdb holds only the in-frame ones, with some missing. Found here are under 150,000 clones, 90% of them singletons; the top ten hold approximately 0.99%. V usage is TRBV2 and J usage is TRBJ1-2; D gene unclear. This sequence originates from an adult with an advanced solid tumor such as melanoma, head and neck, liver or kidney cancer. The sample in question was CD4+ or CD8+ T cells sorted from blood, obtained in a trial of the OX40 agonist ivuxolimab. In DNA form, the CDR3 reads TGTGCCAGCACACAGCTTTATGGCTACACCTTC. The encoded protein is CASTQLYGYTF.